Below, 28 T cell receptor beta chains from the same sample are listed, as sequenced in a study of blood T cells in healthy people across ages (dated by TCRdb to the mid-2010s). The protocol used for the library was 5' RACE. Reads for this sample came from an Illumina HiSeq 2500. A second roughly 6 to 12 cycle PCR used a sample-barcoded 5' primer and a J-beta primer mix. Using fastp at Q25 and MiXCR, TCRdb reprocessed the public reads and kept productive beta chains. Rows with a matching CDR3 protein are joined into one entry that keeps the most common DNA and genes. Within this sample are some 1.7 million distinct CDR3 sequences, with approximately 30% of them counted one time only. Of the sample, roughly 8% is held by the ten largest clones. Sequenced material: blood. The source is a woman in her twenties or thirties in good health.

This clonotype was observed a handful of times. The V and J genes are TRBV6-4 and TRBJ1-6; D may be TRBD1 (6 bases). V was shortened by 6 bases and J by 10 bases, with 19 bases between the two germline ends. The CDR3 extends over 15 amino acids. The germline gives CDR1 MRHNA, CDR2 SNTAGT. The CDR3 here is CASSNRVEVGSPLHF. Here the CDR3 DNA reads TGTGCCAGCAGCAACAGGGTAGAGGTCGGCTCACCCCTCCACTTT.

The rearrangement uses TRBV5-5 and TRBJ2-6, with TRBD1 as a possible D gene (6 bases). Germline values: CDR1 SGHKS, CDR2 YYEKEE (reference sequence). The CDR3 is made up of 18 amino acids. V dropped 5 bases and J dropped 4 bases, with 22 bases sitting between them. The CDR3 DNA follows: TGTGCCAGCAGTCCGGACAGTGGGCCATGGTCGGGGGCCAACGTCCTGACTTTC. It codes for CASSPDSGPWSGANVLTF.

The V call is TRBV6-1, the J call TRBJ1-6, with 9 bases matching TRBD1. V lost 5 bases to trimming and J lost 12 bases; unmatched junction nucleotides: 20. CDR3 length: 18 residues. Germline CDR1 MNHNS, CDR2 SASEGT. The CDR3: CASSTGTGPTLGPRPLHF. CDR3 DNA: TGTGCCAGCAGTACCGGGACAGGGCCAACGTTAGGCCCTAGACCCCTCCACTTT.

V gene TRBV5-1 combines with J gene TRBJ2-3, with TRBD1 as a possible D gene (5 bases). Looked up from germline, CDR1 is SGHRS and CDR2 is YFSETQ. This CDR3 has 16 amino acids. The V end lost 2 bases, the J end lost 7 bases, and 20 bases lay between the germline ends. The CDR3 is CASSLDSPRVTNTQYF. As DNA, the CDR3 is TGCGCCAGCAGCTTAGACAGTCCCAGGGTGACAAATACGCAGTATTTT.

Worth noting for this clonotype: Given a much more abundant clone one base away, this may be a read error. The J gene is TRBJ2-7, the V gene TRBV4-1; D is unresolved. CDR1 is MGHRA and CDR2 is YSYEKL in the germline V gene. V lost 3 bases, J lost 0 bases, and 12 bases lay in between. This CDR3 comprises 15 residues. CDR3 DNA sequence: TGCGCCAGCAGCCAGGGGTGGGAAGTCTCCTACGAGCAGTACTTC. Residues: CASSQGWEVSYEQYF.

This clonotype was observed at least ten times. The chain has TRBV7-8 and TRBJ2-3; 14 bases line up with TRBD2. J was trimmed by 1 base and V by 5 bases; bases with no gene match: 11. This CDR3 region has 19 residues. Germline values: CDR1 SGHVS, CDR2 FQNEAQ. The CDR3 region has the DNA TGTGCCAGCAGCCCCAAGGGACTAGCGGGAGTACGGGGCACAGATACGCAGTATTTT. Its translation is CASSPKGLAGVRGTDTQYF.

This clonotype has ten or more counts. The gene calls are TRBV4-1 and TRBJ2-7; a weak D match, TRBD1 (6 bases). The germline V gene encodes CDR1 MGHRA and CDR2 YSYEKL. The CDR3 has 12 amino acids. V gave up 2 bases and J gave up 4 bases, with 6 bases separating them. The CDR3, as DNA: TGCGCCAGCAGCCAAACAGGGTACGAGCAGTACTTC. The encoded protein is CASSQTGYEQYF.

Ten or more counts support this clonotype. The V gene is TRBV7-3, the J gene TRBJ2-3; the D is unclear. Trimming removed 3 bases at V and 6 bases at J, with 7 bases between. Germline CDR1 and CDR2: SGHTA and FQGTGA. The CDR3 is 12 residues long. The CDR3 DNA reads as TGTGCCAGCAGCTTCTCAGAGGATACGCAGTATTTT. Translation: CASSFSEDTQYF.

The rearrangement joins TRBV24-1 to TRBJ2-5, with D perhaps TRBD2 (6 bases). V was trimmed by 0 bases and J by 4 bases, leaving 14 bases between them. The germline V gene encodes CDR1 KGHDR and CDR2 SFDVKD. CDR3 size: 16 residues. In DNA form, the CDR3 reads TGTGCCACCAGTGATTTGGGGAGGACTGGCGGAGAGACCCAGTACTTC. Residues: CATSDLGRTGGETQYF.

The genes are TRBV27 and TRBJ2-7; 7 positions agree with TRBD1. Trimming removed 6 bases from V and 6 bases from J; junction bases left unmatched: 14. Germline-derived CDR1 and CDR2 are MNHEY and SMNVEV (reference sequence). This CDR3 region has 15 residues. In DNA form, the CDR3 reads TGTGCCAGCAGCTCCCCTATGGGACAGTTCTGCGAGCAGTACTTC. This translates into CASSSPMGQFCEQYF.

The chain is built from TRBV29-1 and TRBJ2-5; D is uncertain. The germline CDR1 and CDR2 sequences are SQVTM and ANQGSEA. Trimming stripped 5 bases from V and 0 bases from J, with 10 bases between. The CDR3 is 13 residues long. CDR3 nucleotides: TGCAGCGTTCAAGTGTCCTACCAAGAGACCCAGTACTTC. Residues: CSVQVSYQETQYF.

This clonotype was seen a few times. This chain links TRBV12-5 with TRBJ2-7; 11 nucleotides align to TRBD1. Germline values: CDR1 LGHNT, CDR2 FRNRAP. V trimming: 3 bases; J trimming: 7 bases; junction bases outside the gene matches: 5. CDR3 size: 14 residues. The CDR3 bases are TGTGCTAGTGGTTTCGGACAGGGGGCGGGTGAGCAGTACTTC. This sequence encodes CASGFGQGAGEQYF.

The chain joins TRBV12-3 or TRBV12-4 to TRBJ2-3; no firm D call. There are 13 residues in the CDR3. With 6 bases removed from V and 4 bases from J, the gap between germline ends came to 11 bases. The CDR3 sequence: CASRGKTADTQYF. The CDR3 DNA reads TGTGCCAGCAGGGGGAAGACGGCAGATACGCAGTATTTT.

This clonotype was seen many times. The J gene is TRBJ2-7, the V gene TRBV20-1; D is unclear. With 3 bases removed from V and 7 bases from J, the gap between germline ends came to 10 bases. There are 11 residues in the CDR3. Germline values: CDR1 DFQATT, CDR2 SNEGSKA (reference sequence). The CDR3 sequence is CSARDLREQYF. For the CDR3, the DNA is TGCAGTGCTAGGGATCTTCGGGAGCAGTACTTC.

Concerning this clonotype: Relative to the germline gene, one junction end is altered; a read error may explain this. V and J are TRBV20-1 and TRBJ2-5, with D hard to call. The CDR3 is 13 amino acids. The germline gives CDR1 DFQATT, CDR2 SNEGSKA (reference sequence). Written as DNA, the CDR3 is TGCAGTGCCGCTATGACCGAGCAAGAGACCCTGTACTTC. This codes for CSAAMTEQETLYF.

Only a few counts were recorded for this clonotype. This chain uses TRBV24-1 with TRBJ2-7; D unresolved. CDR3 length equals 15 residues. Trimming left V 8 bases short and J 7 bases short, with 23 bases between. Per the germline V gene, CDR1 is KGHDR and CDR2 is SFDVKD. DNA for the CDR3: TGTGCCACCAACAAAACCCAATTGGTATACAATGAGCAGTACTTC. Translation gives CATNKTQLVYNEQYF.

J is TRBJ1-4 and V is TRBV5-1; 11 bases agree with TRBD1. This CDR3 comprises 15 residues. Trimming took 7 bases from V and 8 from J; bases not matched to a gene: 10. Germline values: CDR1 SGHRS, CDR2 YFSETQ. Here the CDR3 reads CASVPGTGGFEKLFF. The CDR3 nucleotides read TGCGCCAGCGTCCCCGGGACAGGGGGTTTCGAAAAACTGTTTTTT.

Concerning this clonotype itself: An end of the junction does not agree with germline; a read error may underlie this. The CDR3 protein is CVSSASLSGANVLTF. As DNA, the CDR3 is TGTGTCAGCAGCGCGTCCCTATCCGGGGCCAACGTCCTGACTTTC. The rearrangement uses TRBV5-1 and TRBJ2-6; D uncertain. Germline V lookup: CDR1 SGHRS, CDR2 YFSETQ. The CDR3 covers 15 residues.

The CDR3 nucleotides are TGTGCCAGCACCGGGGAAAGGTCACCCCTCCACTTT. This sequence encodes CASTGERSPLHF. V usage is TRBV21-1 and J usage is TRBJ1-6; no DNA check was done on the table's D call, TRBD1. TRBV21-1 is designated a pseudogene. The CDR3 sequence is 12 residues long.

This clonotype was recorded a few times. V is TRBV29-1 and J is TRBJ1-1; maybe TRBD1 (6 bases). This CDR3 comprises 12 residues. CDR1 SQVTM and CDR2 ANQGSEA come from the germline V gene. V lost 6 bases, J lost 1 base, and 9 bases lay in between. In DNA, the CDR3 is TGCAGCGTGGACAGATCGAACACTGAAGCTTTCTTT. As protein: CSVDRSNTEAFF.

V gene TRBV20-1 combines with J gene TRBJ2-5, with D perhaps assigned TRBD1 or TRBD2 (5 bases each). CDR1 is DFQATT and CDR2 is SNEGSKA in the germline V gene (reference sequence). V dropped 3 bases and J dropped 2 bases, with 19 bases sitting between them. The CDR3 spans 16 residues. CDR3 in amino acids: CSARGPSLTAQETQYF. In DNA form, the CDR3 reads TGCAGTGCTAGGGGACCTTCACTAACAGCTCAAGAGACCCAGTACTTC.

This clonotype was counted only a few times. This chain links TRBV11-2 with TRBJ2-1; the match to TRBD1 covers 7 bases. The germline V gene has CDR1 SGHAT and CDR2 FQNNGV. The CDR3 loop spans 15 amino acids. J was trimmed by 5 bases and V by 4 bases; bases with no gene match: 8. CDR3 sequence (DNA): TGTGCCAGCAGCTCTATCAGGGGACAGCACAATGAGCAGTTCTTC. Its protein is CASSSIRGQHNEQFF.

This clonotype was observed a handful of times. The chain carries TRBV4-2 and TRBJ2-5, with 7 bases fitting TRBD2. TRBJ2-7 matches the DNA end more closely, so the J call is doubtful. Germline V gene data show CDR1 as LGHNA and CDR2 as YNFKEQ. The CDR3 spans 19 residues. Here the CDR3 reads CASSQEGVPGLVINYEQYF. CDR3 nucleotides: TGTGCCAGCAGCCAAGAGGGGGTCCCAGGACTAGTGATCAACTACGAGCAGTACTTC.

This clonotype was found once. This chain links TRBV6-1 with TRBJ2-5; 9 bases are a match to TRBD2. The V segment lost 3 bases and the J segment 0 bases; nucleotides outside the gene matches: 5. This CDR3 is 16 amino acids long. Germline lookup yields CDR1 MNHNS and CDR2 SASEGT. Here the CDR3 DNA reads TGTGCCAGCAGTGACCTCGCGGGGGGGGACCAAGAGACCCAGTACTTC. It translates to CASSDLAGGDQETQYF.

This clonotype occurred a few times. In DNA form, the CDR3 reads TGCGCCAGCACCGGGACCCCGAGGACTGAAGCTTTCTTT. The encoded protein is CASTGTPRTEAFF. The chain is built from TRBV4-1 and TRBJ1-1; tentatively, D is TRBD1 (5 bases). The CDR3 has 13 amino acids. The ends were cut back, 7 bases at V and 5 bases at J, with 14 bases in the middle. CDR1 and CDR2 from the germline V gene are MGHRA and YSYEKL.

The chain combines TRBV10-3 with TRBJ2-7; 7 bases are a match to TRBD1. Trimming removed 6 bases from V and 9 bases from J; junction bases left unmatched: 11. This CDR3 spans 13 amino acids. Germline V gene lookup returns CDR1 ENHRY and CDR2 SYGVKD. CDR3 coding DNA: TGTGCCATCAGGGGGGTGAGCAGGACAGGGCAGTACTTC. It is translated as CAIRGVSRTGQYF.

This clonotype appeared once. The rearrangement joins TRBV28 to TRBJ2-5; TRBD2 is a possible D gene (7 bases). The CDR3 spans 14 residues. V lost 7 bases to trimming and J lost 2 bases, with 14 bases between them. CDR1 is MDHEN and CDR2 is SYDVKM in the germline V gene. As DNA, the CDR3 is TGTGCCAGCAAGGGGGGGGAGCCACAAGAGACCCAGTACTTC. Translated: CASKGGEPQETQYF.

This clonotype was counted a few times. V is TRBV10-3 and J is TRBJ1-2; a possible D gene is TRBD1 (5 bases). Germline assignment: CDR1 ENHRY and CDR2 SYGVKD. V shed 6 bases and J shed 7 bases, with 12 bases lying between them. The CDR3 contains 12 residues. The CDR3 sequence: CAIRDLGPGYTF. The CDR3 DNA reads as TGTGCCATCAGGGACCTGGGGCCTGGCTACACCTTC.